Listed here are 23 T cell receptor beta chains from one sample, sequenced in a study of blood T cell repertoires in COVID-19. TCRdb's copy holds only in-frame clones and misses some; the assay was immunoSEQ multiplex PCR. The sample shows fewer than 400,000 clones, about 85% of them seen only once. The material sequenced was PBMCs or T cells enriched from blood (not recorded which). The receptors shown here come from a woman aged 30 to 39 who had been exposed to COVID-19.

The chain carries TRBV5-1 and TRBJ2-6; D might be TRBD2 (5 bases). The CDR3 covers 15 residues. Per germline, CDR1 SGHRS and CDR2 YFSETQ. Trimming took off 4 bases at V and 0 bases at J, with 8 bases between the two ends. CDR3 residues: CASSPEVSGANVLTF. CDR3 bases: TGCGCCAGCAGCCCGGAGGTCTCTGGGGCCAACGTCCTGACTTTC.

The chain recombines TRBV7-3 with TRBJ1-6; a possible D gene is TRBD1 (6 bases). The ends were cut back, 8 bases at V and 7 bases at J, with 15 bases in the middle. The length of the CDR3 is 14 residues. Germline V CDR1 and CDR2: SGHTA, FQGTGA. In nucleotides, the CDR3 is TGTGCCAGCGCCTCTGGGGGGGCCAATTCACCCCTCCACTTT. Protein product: CASASGGANSPLHF.

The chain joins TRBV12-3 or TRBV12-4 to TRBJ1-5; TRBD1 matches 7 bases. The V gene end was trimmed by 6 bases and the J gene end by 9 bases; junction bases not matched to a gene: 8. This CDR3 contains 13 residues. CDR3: CASSPTGVGPQHF. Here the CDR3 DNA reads TGTGCCAGCAGCCCTACAGGGGTAGGGCCCCAGCATTTT.

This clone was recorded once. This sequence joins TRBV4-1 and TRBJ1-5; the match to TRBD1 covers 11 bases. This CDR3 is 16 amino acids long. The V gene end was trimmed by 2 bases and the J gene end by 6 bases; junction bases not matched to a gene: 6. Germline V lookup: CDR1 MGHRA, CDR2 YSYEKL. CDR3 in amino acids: CASSQTGTGGSQPQHF. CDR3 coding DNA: TGCGCCAGCAGCCAAACCGGGACAGGGGGAAGTCAGCCCCAGCATTTT.

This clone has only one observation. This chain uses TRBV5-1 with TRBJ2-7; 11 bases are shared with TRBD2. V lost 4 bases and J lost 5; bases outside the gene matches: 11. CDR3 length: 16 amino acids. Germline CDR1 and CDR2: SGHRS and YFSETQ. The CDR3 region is CASSRGLAEGDNEQYF. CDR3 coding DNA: TGCGCCAGCAGCCGGGGACTAGCGGAGGGAGACAACGAGCAGTACTTC.

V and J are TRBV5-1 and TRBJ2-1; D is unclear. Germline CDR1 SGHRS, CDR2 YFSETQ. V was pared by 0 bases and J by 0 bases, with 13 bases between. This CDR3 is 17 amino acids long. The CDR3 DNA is TGCGCCAGCAGCTTGGCAGGTCCGACGAGCTCCTACAATGAGCAGTTCTTC. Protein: CASSLAGPTSSYNEQFF.

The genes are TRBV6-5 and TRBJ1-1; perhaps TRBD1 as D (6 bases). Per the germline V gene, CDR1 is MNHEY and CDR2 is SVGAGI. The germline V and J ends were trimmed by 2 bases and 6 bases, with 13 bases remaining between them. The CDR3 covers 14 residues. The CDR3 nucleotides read TGTGCCAGCAGTTACGATTCAAGGACAGCTGAAGCTTTCTTT. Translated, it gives CASSYDSRTAEAFF.

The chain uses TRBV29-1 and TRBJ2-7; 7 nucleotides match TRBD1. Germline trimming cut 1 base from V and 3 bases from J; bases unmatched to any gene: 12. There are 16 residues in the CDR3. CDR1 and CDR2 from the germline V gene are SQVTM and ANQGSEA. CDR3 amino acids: CSVEGGVRDRNYEQYF. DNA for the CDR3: TGCAGCGTTGAAGGAGGGGTCCGGGACAGAAACTACGAGCAGTACTTC.

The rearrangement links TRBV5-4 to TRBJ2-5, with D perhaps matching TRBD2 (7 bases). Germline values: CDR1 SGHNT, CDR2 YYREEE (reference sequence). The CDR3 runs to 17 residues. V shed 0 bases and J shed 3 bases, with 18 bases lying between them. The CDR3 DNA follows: TGTGCCAGCAGCTTGGGGGGGGGCCAGGGGACAAAAGAGACCCAGTACTTC. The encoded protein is CASSLGGGQGTKETQYF.

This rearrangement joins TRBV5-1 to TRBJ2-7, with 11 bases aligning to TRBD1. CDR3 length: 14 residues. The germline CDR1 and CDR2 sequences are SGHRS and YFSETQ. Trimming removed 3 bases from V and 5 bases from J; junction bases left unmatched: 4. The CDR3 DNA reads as TGCGCCAGCAGCTCGGGACAGGGGGTCGACGAGCAGTACTTC. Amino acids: CASSSGQGVDEQYF.

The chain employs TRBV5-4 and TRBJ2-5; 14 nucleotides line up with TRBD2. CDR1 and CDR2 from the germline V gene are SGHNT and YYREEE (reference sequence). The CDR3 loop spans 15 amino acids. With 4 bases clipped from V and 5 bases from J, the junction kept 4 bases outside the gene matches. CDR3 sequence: CASSPGLAGEETQYF. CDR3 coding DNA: TGTGCCAGCAGCCCGGGACTAGCGGGAGAGGAGACCCAGTACTTC.

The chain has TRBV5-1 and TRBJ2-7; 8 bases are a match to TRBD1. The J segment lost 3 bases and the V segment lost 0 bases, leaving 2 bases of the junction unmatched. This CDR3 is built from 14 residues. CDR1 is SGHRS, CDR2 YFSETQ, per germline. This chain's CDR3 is CASSLGTGHYEQYF. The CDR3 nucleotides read TGCGCCAGCAGCTTGGGGACAGGGCACTACGAGCAGTACTTC. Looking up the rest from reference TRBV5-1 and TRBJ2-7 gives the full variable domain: KAGVTQTPRYLIKTRGQQVTLSCSPISGHRSVSWYQQTPGQGLQFLFEYFSETQRNKGNFPGRFSGRQFSNSRSEMNVSTLELGDSALYLCASSLGTGHYEQYFGPGTRLTVT.

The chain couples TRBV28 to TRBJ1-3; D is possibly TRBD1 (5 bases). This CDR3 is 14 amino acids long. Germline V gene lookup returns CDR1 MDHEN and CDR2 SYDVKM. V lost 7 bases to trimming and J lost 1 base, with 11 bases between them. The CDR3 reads CASTTRGSGNTIYF. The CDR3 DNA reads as TGTGCCAGCACCACACGGGGGTCTGGAAACACCATATATTTT.

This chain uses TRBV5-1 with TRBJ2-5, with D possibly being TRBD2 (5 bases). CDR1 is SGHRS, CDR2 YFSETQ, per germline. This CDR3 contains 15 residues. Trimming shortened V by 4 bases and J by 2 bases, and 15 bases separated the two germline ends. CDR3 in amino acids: CASSDGISNQETQYF. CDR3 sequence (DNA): TGCGCCAGCAGCGACGGGATCTCAAATCAAGAGACCCAGTACTTC.

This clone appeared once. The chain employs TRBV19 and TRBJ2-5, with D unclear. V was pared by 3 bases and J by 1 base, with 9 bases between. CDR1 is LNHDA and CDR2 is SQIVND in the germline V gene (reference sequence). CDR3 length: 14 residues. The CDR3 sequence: CASSIGRSQETQYF. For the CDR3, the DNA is TGTGCCAGTAGTATCGGCAGGTCCCAAGAGACCCAGTACTTC. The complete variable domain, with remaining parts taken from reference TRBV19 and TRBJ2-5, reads DGGITQSPKYLFRKEGQNVTLSCEQNLNHDAMYWYRQDPGQGLRLIYYSQIVNDFQKGDIAEGYSVSREKKESFPLTVTSAQKNPTAFYLCASSIGRSQETQYFGPGTRLLVL.

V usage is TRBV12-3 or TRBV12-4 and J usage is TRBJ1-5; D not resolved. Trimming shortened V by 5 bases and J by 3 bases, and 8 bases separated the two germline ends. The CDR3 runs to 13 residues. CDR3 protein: CASSPSINQPQHF. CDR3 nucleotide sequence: TGTGCCAGCAGTCCCTCTATCAATCAGCCCCAGCATTTT.

The CDR3 is CASSLGGVWEQYF. The CDR3 bases are TGTGCCAGCAGTCTTGGGGGGGTCTGGGAGCAGTACTTC. The chain links TRBV12-3 or TRBV12-4 to TRBJ2-7; 7 nucleotides agree with TRBD2. The CDR3 is 13 amino acids. The V segment lost 5 bases and the J segment 7 bases; nucleotides outside the gene matches: 8.

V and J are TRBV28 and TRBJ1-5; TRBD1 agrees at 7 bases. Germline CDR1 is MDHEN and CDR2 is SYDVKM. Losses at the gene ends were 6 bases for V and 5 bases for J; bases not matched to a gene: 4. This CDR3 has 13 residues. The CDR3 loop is CASRGDRDQPQHF. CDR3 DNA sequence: TGTGCCAGCAGGGGGGACAGAGATCAGCCCCAGCATTTT.

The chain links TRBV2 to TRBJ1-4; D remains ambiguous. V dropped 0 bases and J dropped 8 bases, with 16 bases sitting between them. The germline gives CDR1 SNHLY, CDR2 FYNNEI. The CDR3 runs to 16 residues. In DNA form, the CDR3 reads TGTGCCAGCAGTGAAGCGCTTCTGAGTAATGCGGAAAAACTGTTTTTT. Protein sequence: CASSEALLSNAEKLFF.

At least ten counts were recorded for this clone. The CDR3 region has the DNA TGTGCCAGCAGTGAAGGGCAGGGTAACGAGCAGTACTTC. This codes for CASSEGQGNEQYF. This chain joins TRBV2 and TRBJ2-7; the D gene is possibly TRBD1 (5 bases). The ends were cut back, 1 base at V and 5 bases at J, with 9 bases in the middle. Germline V gives CDR1 SNHLY, CDR2 FYNNEI. The CDR3 has 13 amino acids.

CDR3 bases: TGTGCCAGCAGCTTACCAGGCTACTACGAGCAGTACTTC. This codes for CASSLPGYYEQYF. J is TRBJ2-7 and V is TRBV7-8; unclear D gene. Germline V lookup: CDR1 SGHVS, CDR2 FQNEAQ. This CDR3 has 13 amino acids. V lost 2 bases and J lost 3, with 8 bases in between.

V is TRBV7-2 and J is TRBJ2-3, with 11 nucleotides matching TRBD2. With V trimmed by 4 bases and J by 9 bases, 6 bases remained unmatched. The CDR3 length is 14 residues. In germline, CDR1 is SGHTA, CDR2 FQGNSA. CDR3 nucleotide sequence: TGTGCCAGCAGCTCCGGACTAGCGGGTGAGACGCAGTATTTT. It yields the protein CASSSGLAGETQYF.

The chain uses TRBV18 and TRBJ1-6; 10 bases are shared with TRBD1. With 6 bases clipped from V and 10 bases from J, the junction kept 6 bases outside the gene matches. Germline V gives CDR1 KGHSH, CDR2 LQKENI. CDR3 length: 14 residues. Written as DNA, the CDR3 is TGTGCCAGCTCGCCAGGACAGGGGGGGTCACCCCTCCACTTT. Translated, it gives CASSPGQGGSPLHF.